This TCR beta chain was sequenced for a study of vaccination and CD4 T cells after COVID-19. Turning to the study itself: Overlapping peptides of the spike proteins of SARS-CoV-2, HCoV-NL63, HCoV-OC43 and HCoV-229E were used for cell stimulation.

CDR3 length: 13 amino acids. V gave up 0 bases and J gave up 7 bases, with 10 bases separating them. Looked up from germline, CDR1 is DFQATT and CDR2 is SNEGSKA (reference sequence). Cultured CD4+ T cells had their DNA profiled by the Oncomine TCR Beta short-read assay. Scientists extracted genomic DNA from CD4+ T cells grown in culture. In TCRdb, the PCR reads were re-called with MiXCR into one record per CDR3 protein. Of some 10,000 distinct CDR3 sequences in the sample, roughly 29% were seen once. As regards this clonotype: What it binds is not known.

The treatment here: roughly 11-day PBMC culture with coronavirus spike peptide pools or control peptides (ViraFEST assay). Before the COVID-19 pandemic (2011-2018), CD4+ T cells were obtained from the unexposed donor. The sequenced material came from CD4+ T cells from blood, cultured in vitro. This rearrangement joins TRBV20-1 to TRBJ2-4; D remains ambiguous. This clonotype was sampled from a human donor in good health. The chain's CDR3 is CSARDYAGNIQYF. CDR3 coding DNA: TGCAGTGCTAGAGATTACGCTGGCAACATTCAGTACTTC.